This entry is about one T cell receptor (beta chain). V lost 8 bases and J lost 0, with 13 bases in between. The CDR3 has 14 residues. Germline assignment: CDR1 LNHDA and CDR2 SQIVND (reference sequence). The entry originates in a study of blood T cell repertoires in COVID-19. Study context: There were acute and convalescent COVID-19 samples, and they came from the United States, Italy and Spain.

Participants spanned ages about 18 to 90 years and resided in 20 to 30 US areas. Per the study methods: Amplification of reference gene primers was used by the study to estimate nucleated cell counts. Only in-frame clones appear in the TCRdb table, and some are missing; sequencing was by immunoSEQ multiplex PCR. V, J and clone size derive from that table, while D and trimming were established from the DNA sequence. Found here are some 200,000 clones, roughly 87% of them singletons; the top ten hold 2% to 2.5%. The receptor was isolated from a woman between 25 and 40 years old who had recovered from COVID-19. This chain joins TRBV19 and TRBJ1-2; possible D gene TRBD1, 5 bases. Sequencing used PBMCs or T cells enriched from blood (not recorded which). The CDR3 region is CASWAGITNYGYTF. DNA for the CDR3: TGTGCCAGTTGGGCAGGGATCACTAACTATGGCTACACCTTC.